A selection of T cell receptor beta chains follows, all from one sample in a study of blood T cell repertoires in COVID-19. The assay was immunoSEQ multiplex PCR, and TCRdb's table has in-frame clones only and misses some. The data hold 95,000 to 130,000 clones, with 90% observed a single time. The material sequenced was peripheral blood. The receptors stem from a human donor with active COVID-19. The donor label of this sample is uncertain. CDR3s include the opening cysteine and the closing phenylalanine or tryptophan. A D gene is named only where the DNA matches it firmly. Not every row has a clone size; where given, it reads once, few, many or a size class.

>TRBJ1-5|-|TRBV29-1|once
CSVEDGNQPQHF
TGCAGCGTTGAAGACGGCAATCAGCCCCAGCATTTT
>TRBJ2-7|-|TRBV5-6|-
CASRGGYEQYF
TGTGCCAGCAGGGGCGGGTACGAGCAGTACTTC
>TRBJ1-2|-|TRBV7-6|once
CASSHGGGVSYGYTF
TGTGCCAGCAGCCATGGTGGGGGCGTGAGCTATGGCTACACCTTC
>TRBJ1-6|-|TRBV3-1/TRBV3-2|few
CASSQQGLANSPLHF
TGTGCCAGCAGCCAACAGGGGTTGGCTAATTCACCCCTCCACTTT
>TRBJ2-7|TRBD1|TRBV18|-
CASSPGQGSYEQYF
TGTGCCAGCTCACCAGGACAGGGTTCCTACGAGCAGTACTTC
>TRBJ2-1|TRBD1|TRBV9|-
CASSSGTGSPGLEQFF
TGTGCCAGCTCTTCCGGGACAGGATCTCCTGGGTTAGAGCAGTTCTTC
>TRBJ2-5|TRBD1|TRBV6-5|once
CASTDRVETQYF
TGTGCCAGCACCGACAGGGTAGAGACCCAGTACTTC
>TRBJ1-2|TRBD1|TRBV4-3|-
CASSPTSGTGYYGYTF
TGCGCCAGCAGCCCAACGTCGGGGACAGGGTATTATGGCTACACCTTC
>TRBJ2-2|TRBD2|TRBV7-2|-
CASGRGAGRHTGELFF
TGTGCCAGCGGGAGAGGAGCGGGGCGACACACCGGGGAGCTGTTTTTT
>TRBJ1-4|-|TRBV7-9|once
CASSGHAIEKLFF
TGTGCCAGCAGCGGCCACGCAATCGAAAAACTGTTTTTT
>TRBJ2-1|TRBD1|TRBV7-2|-
CASSPDRAYEQFF
TGTGCCAGCAGCCCGGACAGGGCCTATGAGCAGTTCTTC
>TRBJ1-4|-|TRBV4-3|-
CASSQDHRREEEKLFF
TGCGCCAGCAGCCAAGATCACCGCAGGGAGGAAGAAAAACTGTTTTTT
>TRBJ2-2|-|TRBV5-3|-
CARSLGGATGELFF
TGTGCCAGAAGCTTGGGCGGTGCCACCGGGGAGCTGTTTTTT
>TRBJ2-2|TRBD1|TRBV6-5|-
CASRNRGRNTGELFF
TGTGCCAGCCGGAACAGGGGGCGCAACACCGGGGAGCTGTTTTTT
>TRBJ1-5|-|TRBV5-1|-
CASSIDSFSNQPQHF
TGCGCCAGCAGCATTGACAGTTTTAGCAATCAGCCCCAGCATTTT
>TRBJ2-3|-|TRBV3-1/TRBV3-2|-
CASSRLTRMADTQYF
TGTGCCAGCAGCCGACTAACTAGAATGGCAGATACGCAGTATTTT
>TRBJ1-1|-|TRBV29-1|-
CSVGGITEAFF
TGCAGCGTTGGAGGGATCACTGAAGCTTTCTTT
>TRBJ1-1|-|TRBV10-3|-
CAISAAGAGDTEAFF
TGTGCCATCAGTGCGGCGGGTGCGGGGGACACTGAAGCTTTCTTT
>TRBJ2-6|-|TRBV27|-
CASTEAGANVLTF
TGTGCCAGCACCGAGGCTGGGGCCAACGTCCTGACTTTC
>TRBJ2-5|-|TRBV7-2|-
CASSLGHSGGGTQYF
TGTGCCAGCAGCTTAGGTCATAGCGGCGGCGGGACCCAGTACTTC
>TRBJ2-5|TRBD2|TRBV5-1|-
CASSLGQGLAEETQYF
TGCGCCAGCAGCTTGGGTCAGGGACTAGCGGAAGAGACCCAGTACTTC
>TRBJ2-7|TRBD2|TRBV7-7|-
CASSLGTSTSSYEQYF
TGTGCCAGCAGCTTGGGGACTAGCACGAGCTCCTACGAGCAGTACTTC
>TRBJ1-6|-|TRBV3-1/TRBV3-2|-
CASSQLPGLQSSYNSPLHF
TGTGCCAGCAGCCAACTCCCAGGGCTCCAAAGCTCCTATAATTCACCCCTCCACTTT
>TRBJ2-7|TRBD2|TRBV3-1/TRBV3-2|-
CASSQTLSRGAHEQYF
TGTGCCAGCAGCCAAACCCTCTCGCGGGGGGCCCACGAGCAGTACTTC
>TRBJ1-3|-|TRBV11-2|-
CASSTGQFGNTIYF
TGTGCCAGCAGCACCGGACAGTTCGGAAACACCATATATTTT
>TRBJ2-3|TRBD1|TRBV11-2|-
CASRDRGDTQYF
TGTGCCAGCAGGGACAGGGGAGATACGCAGTATTTT
>TRBJ2-5|TRBD2|TRBV7-6|-
CASSHRLAGGQETQYF
TGTGCCAGCAGCCACCGACTAGCGGGGGGCCAAGAGACCCAGTACTTC
>TRBJ2-1|-|TRBV9|once
CASSVAGGGNNEQFF
TGTGCCAGCAGCGTAGCGGGGGGCGGGAACAATGAGCAGTTCTTC
>TRBJ2-1|TRBD2|TRBV5-1|-
CASSLISGGARNEQFF
TGCGCCAGCAGCTTAATTAGCGGGGGGGCTCGGAATGAGCAGTTCTTC
>TRBJ2-1|-|TRBV19|-
CASSPLSDNEQFF
TGTGCCAGTAGTCCCCTTAGTGACAATGAGCAGTTCTTC
>TRBJ2-1|TRBD2|TRBV4-1|-
CASSPTAGGTGSYNEQFF
TGCGCCAGCAGCCCGACCGCGGGGGGGACGGGGTCCTACAATGAGCAGTTCTTC
>TRBJ2-3|TRBD2|TRBV10-2|-
CASRELAGSTDTQYF
TGCGCCAGCAGAGAACTAGCGGGTAGCACAGATACGCAGTATTTT
>TRBJ1-2|-|TRBV6-5|-
CASRKTAMEGYTF
TGTGCCAGCAGAAAGACTGCTATGGAGGGCTACACCTTC
>TRBJ2-2|TRBD2|TRBV29-1|-
CSAGSSGRNTGELFF
TGCAGCGCAGGATCTAGCGGGAGGAACACCGGGGAGCTGTTTTTT
>TRBJ1-5|-|TRBV6-1|-
CASREGTHSNQPQHF
TGTGCCAGCAGGGAAGGGACTCATAGCAATCAGCCCCAGCATTTT
>TRBJ1-1|TRBD1|TRBV27|-
CASRMDRVNMNTEAFF
TGTGCCAGCAGAATGGACAGGGTCAACATGAACACTGAAGCTTTCTTT
>TRBJ2-5|TRBD1|TRBV9|-
CASSGGQIQETQYF
TGTGCCAGCAGCGGGGGACAGATTCAAGAGACCCAGTACTTC
>TRBJ2-2|-|TRBV5-8|-
CASSMTQGVWPGELFF
TGTGCCAGCAGTATGACCCAGGGTGTGTGGCCAGGGGAGCTGTTTTTT
>TRBJ2-2|-|TRBV5-1|-
CASSLVSRNTGELFF
TGCGCCAGCAGCTTGGTATCCAGGAACACCGGGGAGCTGTTTTTT
>TRBJ1-4|TRBD1|TRBV11-2|once
CASSFSFGTGREKLFF
TGTGCCAGCAGCTTCTCGTTCGGGACAGGGCGTGAAAAACTGTTTTTT
>TRBJ1-6|TRBD1|TRBV5-1|-
CASSLGDSYNSPLHF
TGCGCCAGCAGCTTGGGGGACAGCTATAATTCACCCCTCCACTTT
>TRBJ2-1|-|TRBV7-3|-
CASSLIGRSEQFF
TGTGCCAGCAGCTTAATCGGTAGATCTGAGCAGTTCTTC
>TRBJ2-7|TRBD1|TRBV28|-
CASSWDRTGAAEQYF
TGTGCCAGCAGTTGGGATCGGACAGGGGCGGCCGAGCAGTACTTC
>TRBJ1-2|TRBD1|TRBV27|-
CASSLRRGGQGTPNYGYTF
TGTGCCAGCAGTTTAAGGAGGGGCGGACAGGGGACCCCCAACTATGGCTACACCTTC
>TRBJ2-3|-|TRBV28|-
CASSVLSATGDTQYF
TGTGCCAGCAGTGTTCTGTCAGCTACGGGGGATACGCAGTATTTT
>TRBJ2-3|TRBD1|TRBV28|-
CASSPPGQGTDTQYF
TGTGCCAGCAGTCCCCCGGGACAGGGCACAGATACGCAGTATTTT
>TRBJ2-1|TRBD1|TRBV5-1|-
CASSLPPGGDEQFF
TGCGCCAGCAGCTTGCCTCCAGGGGGTGATGAGCAGTTCTTC
>TRBJ2-7|TRBD1|TRBV5-4|-
CASSFQGAREQYF
TGTGCCAGCAGCTTTCAGGGGGCACGCGAGCAGTACTTC
>TRBJ2-5|-|TRBV7-2|once
CASSLWAPQETQYF
TGTGCCAGCAGCTTATGGGCACCCCAAGAGACCCAGTACTTC
>TRBJ2-2|TRBD1|TRBV6-1|-
CASSESGTVTGELFF
TGTGCCAGCAGTGAATCTGGGACAGTCACCGGGGAGCTGTTTTTT
>TRBJ2-2|-|TRBV5-5|-
CASKPRGTNTGELFF
TGTGCCAGCAAACCCAGGGGCACGAACACCGGGGAGCTGTTTTTT
>TRBJ2-5|-|TRBV4-2|-
CASSQDSKRMYQETQYF
TGTGCCAGCAGCCAAGATTCGAAGCGGATGTATCAAGAGACCCAGTACTTC
>TRBJ2-7|TRBD1|TRBV4-1|few
CASSQDEQGAREQYF
TGCGCCAGCAGCCAAGACGAGCAGGGGGCGCGTGAGCAGTACTTC
>TRBJ2-2|TRBD2|TRBV5-1|-
CASSLGLAANTGELFF
TGCGCCAGCAGCTTGGGACTAGCGGCGAACACCGGGGAGCTGTTTTTT
>TRBJ2-7|-|TRBV11-3|-
CASSLGTEQYF
TGTGCCAGCAGCTTAGGGACAGAGCAGTACTTC